The present TCR beta chain was sequenced within a study of shared clonotypes between healthy human individuals. Across the study: The plates for each donor numbered three CD4 naive, three CD4 memory, two CD8 naive and one CD8 memory. Study-wide findings and caveats: In having few donors, the study represented limited genetic and exposure-history diversity.

To note about this clone: Its antigen remains unknown.

Here immunoSEQ multiplex PCR was the method, and the copy in TCRdb shows in-frame clones only, minus some. Of some 1,400,000 clones in the sample, roughly 96% are singletons; the top ten hold roughly 1.2%. The CDR3 covers 15 residues. J gave up 7 bases and V 3 bases, and 7 bases lay outside the gene matches. Germline V gene sequence: CDR1 SGHNT, CDR2 YYREEE (reference sequence). This clonotype originated in a man under 40 in good health. The chain couples TRBV5-4 to TRBJ2-1, with TRBD2 identical over 10 bases. Sequences were obtained from naive CD4+ T cells sorted from blood. As for subset: CD45RA+ positively selected. The CDR3 is CASSSKREGLNEQFF. In nucleotides, the CDR3 is TGTGCCAGCAGCTCTAAGCGGGAGGGCCTGAATGAGCAGTTCTTC.